Detailed here is one T cell receptor beta chain. The conserved closing phenylalanine or tryptophan is absent in this CDR3, likely reflecting a read error. The DNA is left out, because the CDR3 cannot be placed on it with certainty; the CDR3 is given as TCRdb lists it. The data stem from a study of shared clonotypes between healthy human individuals. Profiling relied on immunoSEQ multiplex PCR, and the TCRdb table lists in-frame clones only, not all of them. The table shows about 2.4 million clones, with approximately 94% occurring only once. The CDR3 length equals 11 residues, ends included. Germline V gene data show CDR1 as SGHKS and CDR2 as YYEKEE (reference sequence).

This chain links TRBV5-5 with TRBJ1-1; TRBD1, as called in the table, went unchecked against the DNA. The material sequenced was naive CD4+ T cells sorted from blood. As for subset: CD45RA+ positively selected. The source of this sequence is a man in his late teens or twenties in good health. The CDR3 protein is CASSRACWARQ.